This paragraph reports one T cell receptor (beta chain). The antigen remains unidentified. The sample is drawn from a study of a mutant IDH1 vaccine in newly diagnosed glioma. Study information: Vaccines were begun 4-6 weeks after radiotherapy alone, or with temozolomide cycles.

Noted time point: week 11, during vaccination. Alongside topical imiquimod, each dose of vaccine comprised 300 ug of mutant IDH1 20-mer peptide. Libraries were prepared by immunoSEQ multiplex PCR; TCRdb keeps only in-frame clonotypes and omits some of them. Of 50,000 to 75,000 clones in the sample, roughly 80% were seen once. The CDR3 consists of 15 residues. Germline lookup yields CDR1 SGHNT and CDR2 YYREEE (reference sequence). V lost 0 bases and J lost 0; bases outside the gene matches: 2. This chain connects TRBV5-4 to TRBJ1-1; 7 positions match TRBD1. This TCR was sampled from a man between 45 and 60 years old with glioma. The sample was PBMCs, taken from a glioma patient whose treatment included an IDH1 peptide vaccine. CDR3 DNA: TGTGCCAGCAGCTTGGGGACAGGTCTGAACACTGAAGCTTTCTTT. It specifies CASSLGTGLNTEAFF.